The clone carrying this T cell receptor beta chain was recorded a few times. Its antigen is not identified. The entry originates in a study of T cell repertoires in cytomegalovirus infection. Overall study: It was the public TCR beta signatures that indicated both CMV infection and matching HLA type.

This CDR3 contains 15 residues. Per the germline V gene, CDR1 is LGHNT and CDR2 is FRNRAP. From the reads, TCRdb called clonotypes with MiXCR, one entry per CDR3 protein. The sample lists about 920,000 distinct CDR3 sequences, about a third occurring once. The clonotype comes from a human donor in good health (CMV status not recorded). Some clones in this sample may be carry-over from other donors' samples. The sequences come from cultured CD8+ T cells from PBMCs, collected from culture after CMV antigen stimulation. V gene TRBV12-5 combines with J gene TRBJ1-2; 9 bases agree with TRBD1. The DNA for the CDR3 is TGTGCAACCGATACTGGGACAGGGTCAATTTATGGCTACACCTTC. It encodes CATDTGTGSIYGYTF.